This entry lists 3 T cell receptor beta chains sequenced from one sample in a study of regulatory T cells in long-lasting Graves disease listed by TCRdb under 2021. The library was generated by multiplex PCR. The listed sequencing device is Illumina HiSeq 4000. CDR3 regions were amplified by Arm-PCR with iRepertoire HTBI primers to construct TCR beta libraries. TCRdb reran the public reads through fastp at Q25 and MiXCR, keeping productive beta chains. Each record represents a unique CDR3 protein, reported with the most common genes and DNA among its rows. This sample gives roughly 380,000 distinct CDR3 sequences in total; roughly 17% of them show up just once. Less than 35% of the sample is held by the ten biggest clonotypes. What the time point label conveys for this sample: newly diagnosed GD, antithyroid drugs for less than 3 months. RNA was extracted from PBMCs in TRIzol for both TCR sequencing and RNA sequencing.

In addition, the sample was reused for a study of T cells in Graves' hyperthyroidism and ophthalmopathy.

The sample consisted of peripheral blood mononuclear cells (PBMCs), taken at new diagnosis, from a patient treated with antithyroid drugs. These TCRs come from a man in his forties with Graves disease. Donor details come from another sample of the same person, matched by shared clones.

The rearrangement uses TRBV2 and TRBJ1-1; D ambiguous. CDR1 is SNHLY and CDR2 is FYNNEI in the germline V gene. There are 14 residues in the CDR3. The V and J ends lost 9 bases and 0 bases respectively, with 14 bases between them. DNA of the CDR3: TGTGCCAGTCGAGACCTGAGCATGAACACTGAAGCTTTCTTT. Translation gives CASRDLSMNTEAFF.

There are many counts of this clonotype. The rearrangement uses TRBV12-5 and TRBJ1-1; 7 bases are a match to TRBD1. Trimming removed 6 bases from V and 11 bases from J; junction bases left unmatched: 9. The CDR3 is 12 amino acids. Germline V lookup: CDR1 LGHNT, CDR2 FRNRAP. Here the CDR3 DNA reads TGTGCTAGTGGGCCTACAGGGGAGCGGGCTTTCTTT. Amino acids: CASGPTGERAFF.

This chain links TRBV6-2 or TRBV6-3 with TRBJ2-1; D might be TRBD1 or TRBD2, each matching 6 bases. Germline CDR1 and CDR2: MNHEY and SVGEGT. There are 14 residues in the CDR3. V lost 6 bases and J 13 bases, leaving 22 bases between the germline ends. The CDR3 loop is CASRRAGGPIVQFF. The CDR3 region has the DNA TGTGCCAGCAGGCGAGCCGGGGGCCCGATCGTACAGTTCTTC.